This T cell receptor beta chain emerged from a study of CD8 T cells in Susac syndrome. There are 16 residues in the CDR3. CDR1 is MNHNS and CDR2 is SASEGT in the germline V gene. J was trimmed by 2 bases and V by 5 bases; bases with no gene match: 10. CD8+ and CD4+ T cells from blood underwent TCR beta sequencing, which was carried out in a high-throughput format. RNA, at roughly 0.45 to 1 ug, was reverse transcribed with random hexamers. TCRdb itself ran the immunoSEQ multiplex PCR reads through MiXCR, one entry per CDR3 protein. The sample yields roughly 120,000 distinct CDR3 sequences, around 95% seen once.

The V call is TRBV6-1, the J call TRBJ2-5; 8 positions match TRBD2. Sequenced input: CD4+ T cells from PBMCs. This clonotype originated in a human donor in good health. CDR3 DNA sequence: TGTGCCAGCAGTCCCCTTAGCGGGGCCGGACAAGAGACCCAGTACTTC. It codes for CASSPLSGAGQETQYF.